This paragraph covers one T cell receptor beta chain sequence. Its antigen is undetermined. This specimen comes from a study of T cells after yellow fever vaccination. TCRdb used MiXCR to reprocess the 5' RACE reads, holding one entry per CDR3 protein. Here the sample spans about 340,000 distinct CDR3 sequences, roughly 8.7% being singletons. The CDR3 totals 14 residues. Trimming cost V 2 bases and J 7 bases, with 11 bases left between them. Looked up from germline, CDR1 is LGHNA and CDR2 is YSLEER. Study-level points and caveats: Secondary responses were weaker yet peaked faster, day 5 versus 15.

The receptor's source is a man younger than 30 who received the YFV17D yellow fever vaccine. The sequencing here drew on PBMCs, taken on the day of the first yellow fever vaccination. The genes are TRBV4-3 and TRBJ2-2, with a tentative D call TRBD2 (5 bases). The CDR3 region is CASSQLEGIGELFF. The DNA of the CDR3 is TGCGCCAGCAGCCAATTAGAGGGTATCGGGGAGCTGTTTTTT.